These 30 T cell receptor beta chains came from one sample sequenced in a study of CD8 T cells in ankylosing spondylitis (dated by TCRdb to about 2017). Study-wide findings and limitations: A TCR beta motif made up of fewer than 10 highly homologous amino acid variants appeared to be characteristic of blood from ankylosing spondylitis patients.

Preparation of the library involved 5' RACE. These reads were obtained on an Illumina HiSeq 2500. TCRdb took the public reads, trimmed them with fastp at Q25, ran MiXCR for clone calling and kept in-frame beta chains. A single entry per CDR3 protein holds the most common genes and DNA from its merged rows. In this sample the table shows under 950,000 distinct CDR3 sequences, roughly 19% of which occur a single time. Around a fifth of the sample goes to the ten largest clones. Their specific antigens are unknown. The specimen was blood, either unsorted or a sorted T cell fraction (not recorded which). The receptors originated from a male donor with ankylosing spondylitis.

V is TRBV30 and J is TRBJ2-7; 8 bases fit TRBD2. There are 13 residues in the CDR3. From germline, CDR1 is GTSNPN and CDR2 SVGIG (reference sequence). The J segment lost 1 base and the V segment lost 4 bases, leaving 3 bases of the junction unmatched. The CDR3 reads CAWNGGASYEQYF. The DNA for the CDR3 is TGTGCCTGGAACGGGGGGGCGTCCTACGAGCAGTACTTC.

This clonotype was seen more than once but under ten times. This chain uses TRBV6-4 with TRBJ1-1; D is unresolved. Looked up from germline, CDR1 is MRHNA and CDR2 is SNTAGT. The germline V and J ends were trimmed by 4 bases and 4 bases, with 10 bases remaining between them. CDR3 size: 13 residues. The CDR3 DNA follows: TGTGCCAGCAGTGTTTCGGAGGGCACTGAAGCTTTCTTT. Amino acid sequence: CASSVSEGTEAFF.

In this sample, this clonotype turned up a few times. This sequence joins TRBV12-3 or TRBV12-4 and TRBJ2-1, with D unclear. V lost 3 bases, J lost 9 bases, and 12 bases lay in between. There are 13 residues in the CDR3. The CDR3, as DNA: TGTGCCAGCAGTTTGAACAGCCATACTGAGCAGTTCTTC. Its protein product is CASSLNSHTEQFF.

The chain carries TRBV5-6 and TRBJ1-3; D not resolved. Per germline, CDR1 SGHDT and CDR2 YYEEEE. V was pared by 4 bases and J by 2 bases, with 10 bases between. The CDR3 has 14 residues. CDR3 sequence: CASSPGLAGNTIYF. CDR3 nucleotides: TGTGCCAGCAGCCCTGGACTGGCTGGAAACACCATATATTTT.

In nucleotides, the CDR3 is TGTGCCAGCCGCTCTATTAGCGGGAGGGCCGTAGATACGCAGTATTTT. It translates to CASRSISGRAVDTQYF. The genes are TRBV27 and TRBJ2-3; 11 bases agree with TRBD2. Germline CDR1 and CDR2: MNHEY and SMNVEV (reference sequence). This CDR3 has 16 residues. V was clipped by 8 bases and J by 5 bases; unmatched bases: 12.

V and J are TRBV29-1 and TRBJ2-5, with a tentative D call TRBD2 (6 bases). The CDR3 extends over 11 amino acids. The V end lost 1 base, the J end lost 7 bases, and 7 bases lay between the germline ends. Germline V CDR1 and CDR2: SQVTM, ANQGSEA. Here the CDR3 DNA reads TGCAGCGTTGAAGTGGGGGGGACCCAGTACTTC. Protein product: CSVEVGGTQYF.

This clonotype was picked up many times. J is TRBJ1-5 and V is TRBV5-5; D unresolved. Germline CDR1 and CDR2: SGHKS and YYEKEE (reference sequence). CDR3 length: 15 residues. Trimming left V 2 bases short and J 5 bases short, with 14 bases between. The CDR3 region is CASSLGPMMDQPQHF. The CDR3 nucleotides read TGTGCCAGCAGCTTAGGGCCAATGATGGATCAGCCCCAGCATTTT.

This clonotype was counted only a few times. V is TRBV6-1 and J is TRBJ1-5; a weak D match, TRBD1 (5 bases). Per the germline V gene, CDR1 is MNHNS and CDR2 is SASEGT. Trimming removed 8 bases at V and 4 bases at J, with 15 bases between. The CDR3 runs to 14 residues. CDR3 sequence reads: CASSIGGGNQPQHF. The DNA for the CDR3 is TGTGCCAGCTCAATAGGCGGGGGAAATCAGCCCCAGCATTTT.

This clonotype was counted a few times. The chain is built from TRBV7-8 and TRBJ1-1; 7 bases map to TRBD1. Germline V gene sequence: CDR1 SGHVS, CDR2 FQNEAQ. The CDR3 has 16 residues. Trimming removed 2 bases from V and 0 bases from J; junction bases left unmatched: 6. DNA of the CDR3: TGTGCCAGCAGCTTAAGGACAGGCGCCTTGAACACTGAAGCTTTCTTT. This gives the protein CASSLRTGALNTEAFF.

This clonotype occurred many times. The V and J genes are TRBV6-2 or TRBV6-3 and TRBJ2-1; D gene uncertain. The CDR3 has 13 amino acids. CDR1 and CDR2 (germline): MNHEY, SVGEGT. V was pared by 6 bases and J by 4 bases, with 10 bases between. CDR3 in DNA: TGTGCCAGCAGACCGACTCTATACAATGAGCAGTTCTTC. Translation gives CASRPTLYNEQFF.

This clonotype was found a few times. The J gene is TRBJ2-5, the V gene TRBV2, with a tentative D call TRBD2 (5 bases). The CDR3 has 15 amino acids. Trimming took off 11 bases at V and 5 bases at J, with 24 bases between the two ends. The V gene's germline CDR1 is SNHLY and CDR2 FYNNEI. The CDR3: CASERGGGSSETQYF. CDR3 bases: TGTGCCTCGGAGCGTGGAGGAGGTTCTAGCGAGACCCAGTACTTC.

This clonotype showed up just a few times. The gene calls are TRBV2 and TRBJ2-7; possible D gene TRBD2, 5 bases. This CDR3 contains 12 residues. Deletions cut 8 bases from V and 4 bases from J, with 12 bases between. In germline, CDR1 is SNHLY, CDR2 FYNNEI. CDR3 sequence reads: CASGPTGYEQYF. CDR3 nucleotide sequence: TGTGCCAGCGGACCAACGGGGTACGAGCAGTACTTC. Complete variable domain (other parts from reference TRBV2 and TRBJ2-7): EPEVTQTPSHQVTQMGQEVILRCVPISNHLYFYWYRQILGQKVEFLVSFYNNEISEKSEIFDDQFSVERPDGSNFTLKIRSTKLEDSAMYFCASGPTGYEQYFGPGTRLTVT.

This clonotype was counted only a few times. The chain combines TRBV27 with TRBJ2-2; 13 nucleotides line up with TRBD2. The ends lost 0 bases at V and 9 bases at J; junction bases unmatched: 4. The length of the CDR3 is 16 residues. The germline CDR1 and CDR2 sequences are MNHEY and SMNVEV (reference sequence). CDR3 sequence (DNA): TGTGCCAGCAGTTTATCAGGACTAGCGGGAGAGAGGGAGCTGTTTTTT. It codes for CASSLSGLAGERELFF.

This clonotype was picked up a small number of times. V is TRBV7-9 and J is TRBJ2-7; D is uncertain. In germline, CDR1 is SEHNR, CDR2 FQNEAQ (reference sequence). V lost 4 bases and J lost 6, with 13 bases in between. The CDR3 runs 13 residues. The DNA of the CDR3 is TGTGCCAGCAGCTCGGTACTGGGGATCGAGCAGTACTTC. Its protein is CASSSVLGIEQYF.

This clonotype was detected a few times. The genes are TRBV7-8 and TRBJ2-1; no clear D. The CDR3 totals 13 residues. V lost 0 bases to trimming and J lost 5 bases, with 5 bases between them. Germline CDR1 and CDR2: SGHVS and FQNEAQ. The CDR3 region is CASSLAENNEQFF. CDR3 nucleotides: TGTGCCAGCAGCTTAGCGGAGAACAATGAGCAGTTCTTC.

CDR3 bases: TGTGCCAGCAGTTACTCTGGGGCGCCGGAGGAAAAACTGTTTTTT. Translation gives CASSYSGAPEEKLFF. The chain couples TRBV6-5 to TRBJ1-4, with TRBD1 as a possible D gene (5 bases). Trimming removed 0 bases from V and 8 bases from J, with 13 bases in between. The CDR3 contains 15 residues. Per germline, CDR1 MNHEY and CDR2 SVGAGI.

This clonotype was detected a few times. The chain recombines TRBV20-1 with TRBJ1-4; the match to TRBD1 covers 9 bases. Trimming at V came to 3 bases and at J to 5 bases, leaving 7 bases not matched to a gene. The CDR3 runs 15 residues. Germline CDR1 and CDR2: DFQATT and SNEGSKA (reference sequence). CDR3 nucleotides: TGCAGTGCTAGTTCACCGACAGGGGGAAATGAAAAACTGTTTTTT. Translating it yields CSASSPTGGNEKLFF.

This clonotype showed up just a few times. This sequence joins TRBV5-4 and TRBJ1-1; D perhaps matches TRBD1 (6 bases). The CDR3 runs to 15 residues. V lost 1 base and J 3 bases, leaving 13 bases between the germline ends. From germline, CDR1 is SGHNT and CDR2 YYREEE (reference sequence). CDR3 nucleotides: TGTGCCAGCAGCTTGAATTTGGGGGGGCACACTGAAGCTTTCTTT. It encodes CASSLNLGGHTEAFF.

The V call is TRBV5-1, the J call TRBJ2-1; 10 bases align to TRBD2. V lost 0 bases, J lost 7 bases, and 4 bases stayed unmatched. Germline loops: CDR1 SGHRS, CDR2 YFSETQ. This CDR3 comprises 15 residues. The CDR3 sequence: CASSLAPSGGNEQFF. The CDR3 region has the DNA TGCGCCAGCAGCTTGGCCCCTAGCGGGGGTAATGAGCAGTTCTTC.

The chain is built from TRBV5-1 and TRBJ1-1; weak D call: TRBD1 (5 bases). The germline CDR1 and CDR2 sequences are SGHRS and YFSETQ. V lost 4 bases, J lost 3 bases, and 16 bases lay in between. The CDR3 covers 15 residues. The CDR3 reads CASSPSGEGYTEAFF. The DNA for the CDR3 is TGCGCCAGCAGCCCGAGTGGGGAGGGGTACACTGAAGCTTTCTTT. The full variable domain, rest sourced from reference TRBV5-1 and TRBJ1-1, is KAGVTQTPRYLIKTRGQQVTLSCSPISGHRSVSWYQQTPGQGLQFLFEYFSETQRNKGNFPGRFSGRQFSNSRSEMNVSTLELGDSALYLCASSPSGEGYTEAFFGQGTRLTVV.

The chain employs TRBV2 and TRBJ1-2, with D uncertain. CDR1 is SNHLY and CDR2 is FYNNEI in the germline V gene. The CDR3 is 13 amino acids. V was clipped by 3 bases and J by 5 bases, with 10 bases between them. CDR3 loop: CASSEVAAYGYTF. The CDR3 nucleotides are TGTGCCAGCAGTGAGGTGGCTGCTTATGGCTACACCTTC. Supplemented by reference TRBV2 and TRBJ1-2, the full variable domain reads EPEVTQTPSHQVTQMGQEVILRCVPISNHLYFYWYRQILGQKVEFLVSFYNNEISEKSEIFDDQFSVERPDGSNFTLKIRSTKLEDSAMYFCASSEVAAYGYTFGSGTRLTVV.

V is TRBV4-3 and J is TRBJ2-2; a weak D match, TRBD2 (5 bases). V was pared by 5 bases and J by 3 bases, with 10 bases between. This CDR3 region has 14 residues. Germline V CDR1 and CDR2: LGHNA, YSLEER. CDR3 sequence: CASSNGVDTGELFF. The CDR3 bases are TGCGCCAGCAGCAACGGGGTTGACACCGGGGAGCTGTTTTTT.

This clonotype has a handful of counts. V is TRBV9 and J is TRBJ2-3; D may be TRBD1 (6 bases). The germline V gene encodes CDR1 SGDLS and CDR2 YYNGEE. V was cut by 3 bases and J by 2 bases, with 10 bases left in between. This CDR3 comprises 14 residues. CDR3 in DNA: TGTGCCAGCAGCGAGGGACACCTCACAGATACGCAGTATTTT. Amino acid sequence: CASSEGHLTDTQYF.

Only a few counts were recorded for this clonotype. The chain carries TRBV12-3 or TRBV12-4 and TRBJ1-2; possible D gene TRBD1, 5 bases. This CDR3 region has 14 residues. V was cut by 1 base and J by 4 bases, with 10 bases left in between. CDR3 bases: TGTGCCAGCAGTTTAGTGGGGCGCAGCTATGGCTACACCTTC. It translates to CASSLVGRSYGYTF.

This clonotype has more than one count but fewer than ten. The chain recombines TRBV6-1 with TRBJ1-2, with TRBD1 matching 7 bases. The CDR3 runs 18 residues. V shed 1 base and J 4 bases; nucleotides not matched to a gene: 15. Germline-derived CDR1 and CDR2 are MNHNS and SASEGT. Here the CDR3 DNA reads TGTGCCAGCAGTGAAGTTGTTTCCAGGGGGACATATTTCTATGGCTACACCTTC. This sequence encodes CASSEVVSRGTYFYGYTF.

This clonotype has a handful of counts. The chain carries TRBV12-5 and TRBJ1-1; D uncertain. The CDR3 runs 14 residues. V lost 7 bases and J lost 1, with 13 bases in between. Per the germline V gene, CDR1 is LGHNT and CDR2 is FRNRAP. The CDR3 bases are TGTGCTAGTGCTAAGGAAGGGCCGAACACTGAAGCTTTCTTT. This codes for CASAKEGPNTEAFF.

This clonotype was picked up a small number of times. V and J are TRBV24-1 and TRBJ2-6, with 11 bases matching TRBD1. The germline CDR1 and CDR2 sequences are KGHDR and SFDVKD. The CDR3 loop spans 18 amino acids. V shed 4 bases and J 1 base; nucleotides not matched to a gene: 5. CDR3 in DNA: TGTGCCACCAGTGACGGGGACAGGGGGAGATCTGGGGCCAACGTCCTGACTTTC. Its translation: CATSDGDRGRSGANVLTF.

In this sample, this clonotype turned up a few times. The chain employs TRBV4-3 and TRBJ2-1; 7 bases agree with TRBD2. Germline V gene data show CDR1 as LGHNA and CDR2 as YSLEER. The V segment lost 0 bases and the J segment 6 bases; nucleotides outside the gene matches: 8. The CDR3 sequence is 16 residues long. The CDR3 reads CASSQETGDYRNEQFF. The DNA of the CDR3 is TGCGCCAGCAGCCAAGAAACCGGGGACTACCGCAATGAGCAGTTCTTC.

The chain couples TRBV15 to TRBJ2-7, with a weak D call TRBD2 (6 bases). V was clipped by 0 bases and J by 12 bases, with 15 bases between them. There are 13 residues in the CDR3. CDR1 LNHNV and CDR2 YYDKDF come from the germline V gene (reference sequence). For the CDR3, the DNA is TGTGCCACCAGCAGAGATCAGAGGAGGGCCATGTACTTC. Its protein product is CATSRDQRRAMYF.

This clonotype was found a few times. The chain is built from TRBV2 and TRBJ1-5; TRBD1 might be the D (5 bases). Deletions cut 6 bases from V and 7 bases from J, with 16 bases between. Germline values: CDR1 SNHLY, CDR2 FYNNEI. The CDR3 sequence is 14 residues long. CDR3 nucleotide sequence: TGTGCCAGCAGACCCGGGGAGGGGTACCAGCCCCAGCATTTT. It is translated as CASRPGEGYQPQHF.